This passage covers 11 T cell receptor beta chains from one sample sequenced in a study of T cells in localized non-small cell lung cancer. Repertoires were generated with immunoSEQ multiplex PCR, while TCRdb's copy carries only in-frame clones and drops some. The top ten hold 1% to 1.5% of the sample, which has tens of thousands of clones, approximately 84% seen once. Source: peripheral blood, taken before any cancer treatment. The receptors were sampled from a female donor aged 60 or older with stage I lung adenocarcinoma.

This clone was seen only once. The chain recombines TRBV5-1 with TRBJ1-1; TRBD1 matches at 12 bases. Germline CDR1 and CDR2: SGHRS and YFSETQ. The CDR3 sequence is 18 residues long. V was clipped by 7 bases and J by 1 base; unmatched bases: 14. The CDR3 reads CASGTSGTGGRENTEAFF. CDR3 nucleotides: TGCGCCAGCGGAACCTCCGGGACAGGGGGCCGCGAGAACACTGAAGCTTTCTTT.

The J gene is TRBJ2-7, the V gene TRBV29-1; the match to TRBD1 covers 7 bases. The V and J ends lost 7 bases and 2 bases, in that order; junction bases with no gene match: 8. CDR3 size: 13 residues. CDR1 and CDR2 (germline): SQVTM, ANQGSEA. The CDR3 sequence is CSAKQGPAYEQYF. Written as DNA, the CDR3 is TGCAGCGCAAAACAGGGGCCAGCCTACGAGCAGTACTTC.

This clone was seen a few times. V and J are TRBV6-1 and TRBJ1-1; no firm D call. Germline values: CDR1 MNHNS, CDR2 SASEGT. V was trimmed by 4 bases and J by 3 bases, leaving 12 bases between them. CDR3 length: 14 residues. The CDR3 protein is CASSARLQDTEAFF. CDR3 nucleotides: TGTGCCAGCAGTGCTCGACTTCAGGACACTGAAGCTTTCTTT.

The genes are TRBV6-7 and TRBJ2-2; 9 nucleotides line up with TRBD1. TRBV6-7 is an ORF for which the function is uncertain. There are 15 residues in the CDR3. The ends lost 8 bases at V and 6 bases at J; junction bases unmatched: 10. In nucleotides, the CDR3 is TGTGCCAGCGTAATAAGGACAGGGGCCCCCGGGGAGCTGTTTTTT. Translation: CASVIRTGAPGELFF.

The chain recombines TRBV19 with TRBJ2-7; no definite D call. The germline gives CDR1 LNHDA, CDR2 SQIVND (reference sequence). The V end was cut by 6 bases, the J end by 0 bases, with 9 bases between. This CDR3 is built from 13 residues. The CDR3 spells CASRARSSYEQYF. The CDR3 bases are TGTGCCAGTAGGGCAAGAAGCTCCTACGAGCAGTACTTC. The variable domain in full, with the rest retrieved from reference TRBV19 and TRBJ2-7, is DGGITQSPKYLFRKEGQNVTLSCEQNLNHDAMYWYRQDPGQGLRLIYYSQIVNDFQKGDIAEGYSVSREKKESFPLTVTSAQKNPTAFYLCASRARSSYEQYFGPGTRLTVT.

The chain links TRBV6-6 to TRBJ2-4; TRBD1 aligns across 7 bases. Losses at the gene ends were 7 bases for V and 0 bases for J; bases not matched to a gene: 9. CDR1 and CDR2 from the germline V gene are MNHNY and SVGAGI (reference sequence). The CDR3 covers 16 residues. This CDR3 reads CASTEGQRLAKNIQYF. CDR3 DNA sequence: TGTGCCAGCACCGAGGGACAGAGGCTAGCCAAAAACATTCAGTACTTC.

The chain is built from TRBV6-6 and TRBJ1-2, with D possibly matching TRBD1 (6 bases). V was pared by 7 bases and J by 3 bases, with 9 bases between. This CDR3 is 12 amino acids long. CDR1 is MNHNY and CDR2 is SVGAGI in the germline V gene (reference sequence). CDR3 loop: CASNGGDYGYTF. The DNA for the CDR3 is TGTGCCAGCAATGGGGGCGACTATGGCTACACCTTC.

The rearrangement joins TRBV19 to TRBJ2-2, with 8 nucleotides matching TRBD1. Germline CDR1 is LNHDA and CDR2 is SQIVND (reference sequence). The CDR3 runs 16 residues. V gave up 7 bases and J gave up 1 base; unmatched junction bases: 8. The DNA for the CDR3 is TGTGCCAGTAAGACCCGAGGACAGGGGAACACCGGGGAGCTGTTTTTT. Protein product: CASKTRGQGNTGELFF.

Here the CDR3 DNA reads TGTGCCAGTAGTCTGCTAGCGGGAAATCCCTACGAGCAGTACTTC. It codes for CASSLLAGNPYEQYF. This chain joins TRBV19 and TRBJ2-7, with 9 bases matching TRBD2. CDR1 and CDR2 from the germline V gene are LNHDA and SQIVND (reference sequence). CDR3 size: 15 residues. The V and J ends lost 5 bases and 2 bases, in that order; junction bases with no gene match: 7.

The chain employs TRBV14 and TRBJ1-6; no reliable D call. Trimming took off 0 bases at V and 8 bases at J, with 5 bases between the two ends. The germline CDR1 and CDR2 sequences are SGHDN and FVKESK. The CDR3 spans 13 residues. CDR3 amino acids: CASSQEGYSPLHF. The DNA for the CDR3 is TGTGCCAGCAGCCAAGAGGGGTATTCACCCCTCCACTTT.

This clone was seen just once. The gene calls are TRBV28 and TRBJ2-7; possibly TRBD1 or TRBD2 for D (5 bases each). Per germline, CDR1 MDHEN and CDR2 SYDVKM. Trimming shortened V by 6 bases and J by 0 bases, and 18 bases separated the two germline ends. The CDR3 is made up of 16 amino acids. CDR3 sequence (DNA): TGTGCCAGCAGACCACCTGGGACCCGGAGCTCCTACGAGCAGTACTTC. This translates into CASRPPGTRSSYEQYF.